This T cell receptor beta chain was documented in a study of T cell changes during pregnancy in multiple sclerosis. CDR3 length equals 14 residues. Trimming took 8 bases from V and 0 from J, leaving 11 bases between them. From germline, CDR1 is MNHNY and CDR2 SVGAGI (reference sequence). The repertoire was sequenced with immunoSEQ multiplex PCR; TCRdb's copy has only in-frame clones and lacks some. Seen here are tens of thousands of clones, roughly 90% observed once, and the top ten hold about 1.5%. The V and J genes are TRBV6-6 and TRBJ2-4, with D possibly matching TRBD1 (6 bases). This receptor was taken from a female donor with multiple sclerosis, enrolled in a pregnancy study. The input for sequencing was peripheral blood, taken in the first trimester of pregnancy. CDR3 loop: CASAQGIAKNIQYF. The CDR3 region has the DNA TGTGCCAGCGCTCAGGGGATAGCCAAAAACATTCAGTACTTC.